This passage covers 29 T cell receptor beta chains from one sample sequenced in a study of T cells after yellow fever vaccination. One entry per CDR3 protein, called by TCRdb with MiXCR from the 5' RACE reads. Of 250,000 to 400,000 distinct CDR3 sequences in the sample, about 4% were seen once. The sequences come from PBMCs, collected 5 days after the yellow fever booster vaccination. These receptor sequences come from a man aged 18 to 29 who received the YFV17D yellow fever vaccine.

The CDR3 bases are TGTGCCAGCAGCTTAGTGGGACAGGGGGGCCCAGAGCAGTTCTTC. It translates to CASSLVGQGGPEQFF. The V and J genes are TRBV7-9 and TRBJ2-1, with TRBD1 matching 11 bases. J was trimmed by 10 bases and V by 1 base; bases with no gene match: 6. The CDR3 spans 15 residues. Per the germline V gene, CDR1 is SEHNR and CDR2 is FQNEAQ (reference sequence).

This clonotype was counted at least ten times. V gene TRBV5-1 combines with J gene TRBJ1-6; D not certain. The CDR3 is 17 amino acids. Germline CDR1 is SGHRS and CDR2 is YFSETQ. With 0 bases removed from V and 10 bases from J, the gap between germline ends came to 20 bases. The CDR3 spells CASSLAAGPGKKSPLHF. CDR3 nucleotide sequence: TGCGCCAGCAGCTTGGCCGCCGGGCCAGGAAAAAAATCACCCCTCCACTTT. Variable domain in full (rest from reference TRBV5-1 and TRBJ1-6): KAGVTQTPRYLIKTRGQQVTLSCSPISGHRSVSWYQQTPGQGLQFLFEYFSETQRNKGNFPGRFSGRQFSNSRSEMNVSTLELGDSALYLCASSLAAGPGKKSPLHFGNGTRLTVT.

This clonotype was seen a few times. This chain joins TRBV11-2 and TRBJ2-4; D may match TRBD1 or TRBD2 (6 bases each). The V gene's germline CDR1 is SGHAT and CDR2 FQNNGV. The CDR3 covers 14 residues. V was trimmed by 1 base and J by 6 bases, leaving 10 bases between them. Here the CDR3 DNA reads TGTGCCAGCAGCTTAGTCGGGGGCAGAAACATTCAGTACTTC. Translated, it gives CASSLVGGRNIQYF.

This clonotype was found many times. This chain links TRBV18 with TRBJ1-1, with 7 bases identical to TRBD1. This CDR3 is built from 15 residues. After removal of 5 bases from V and 0 bases from J, the junction contained 6 bases not matched to a gene. Germline values: CDR1 KGHSH, CDR2 LQKENI. The CDR3 region has the DNA TGTGCCAGCTCAACGCCGACAGGGATGAACACTGAAGCTTTCTTT. Translating gives CASSTPTGMNTEAFF.

Many counts were recorded for this clonotype. This chain links TRBV12-3 or TRBV12-4 with TRBJ2-3, with D perhaps TRBD2 (7 bases). The CDR3 has 15 amino acids. V shed 1 base and J shed 6 bases, with 14 bases lying between them. CDR3 DNA: TGTGCCAGCAGTTTAGGTGGGGGGGCCGTGGATACGCAGTATTTT. This translates into CASSLGGGAVDTQYF.

This clonotype was counted many times. V is TRBV27 and J is TRBJ2-3; no reliable D call. CDR1 is MNHEY and CDR2 is SMNVEV in the germline V gene (reference sequence). This CDR3 comprises 14 residues. V was shortened by 4 bases and J by 5 bases, with 13 bases between the two germline ends. The CDR3 is CASSSLPYLDTQYF. DNA of the CDR3: TGTGCCAGCAGTTCCCTCCCCTATTTAGATACGCAGTATTTT.

CDR3 DNA sequence: TGTGCCATCAGACAGGCTAGCGGGGTAGGAGAGCAGTACTTC. As protein: CAIRQASGVGEQYF. V and J are TRBV10-3 and TRBJ2-7, with TRBD2 matching 9 bases. The junction had 10 bases not matched to a gene; V was cut back by 6 bases and J by 7 bases. CDR1 is ENHRY, CDR2 SYGVKD, per germline. The CDR3 is 14 amino acids.

This clonotype has a handful of counts. The chain carries TRBV12-3 or TRBV12-4 and TRBJ1-2; a weak D match, TRBD1 (5 bases). V was pared by 3 bases and J by 6 bases, with 11 bases between. There are 13 residues in the CDR3. CDR3 nucleotide sequence: TGTGCCAGCAGTTTGAGGGGCTCTGATGGCTACACCTTC. This translates into CASSLRGSDGYTF.

This clonotype turned up a few times. The chain is built from TRBV5-1 and TRBJ1-1, with D hard to call. The CDR3 is 14 amino acids. Germline V lookup: CDR1 SGHRS, CDR2 YFSETQ. The V end was cut by 0 bases, the J end by 3 bases, with 9 bases between. DNA for the CDR3: TGCGCCAGCAGCTTGGACAGTGTTTACACTGAAGCTTTCTTT. Protein sequence: CASSLDSVYTEAFF.

This clonotype has more than one count but fewer than ten. The J gene is TRBJ2-3, the V gene TRBV6-4, with a possible D match to TRBD1 (6 bases). The V end lost 4 bases, the J end lost 6 bases, and 11 bases lay between the germline ends. Germline V gives CDR1 MRHNA, CDR2 SNTAGT. The CDR3 is 13 amino acids. The CDR3 protein is CASSASQGDTQYF. The CDR3 DNA reads as TGTGCCAGCAGTGCCTCTCAGGGGGATACGCAGTATTTT.

The table lists this clonotype with a few counts. The J gene is TRBJ1-2, the V gene TRBV4-1, with D unresolved. V lost 0 bases and J lost 2, with 10 bases in between. This CDR3 has 15 amino acids. CDR1 and CDR2 from the germline V gene are MGHRA and YSYEKL. The CDR3 DNA reads as TGCGCCAGCAGCCAAGATGGGCAGCGGAACTATGGCTACACCTTC. Encoded protein: CASSQDGQRNYGYTF.

This clonotype was counted a few times. The chain joins TRBV19 to TRBJ1-5; a possible D gene is TRBD1 (5 bases). CDR1 LNHDA and CDR2 SQIVND come from the germline V gene (reference sequence). Trimming removed 3 bases at V and 7 bases at J, with 13 bases between. The CDR3 spans 14 residues. The CDR3 here is CASSIGRAPQPQHF. The CDR3 DNA is TGTGCCAGTAGTATTGGCAGGGCCCCCCAGCCCCAGCATTTT. Filled out from reference TRBV19 and TRBJ1-5, the complete variable domain reads DGGITQSPKYLFRKEGQNVTLSCEQNLNHDAMYWYRQDPGQGLRLIYYSQIVNDFQKGDIAEGYSVSREKKESFPLTVTSAQKNPTAFYLCASSIGRAPQPQHFGDGTRLSIL.

This clonotype has only a few counts. The chain has TRBV29-1 and TRBJ1-2, with D possibly matching TRBD1 (5 bases). CDR1 is SQVTM and CDR2 is ANQGSEA in the germline V gene. The CDR3 is 14 amino acids. Deletions cut 0 bases from V and 4 bases from J, with 12 bases between. The CDR3 DNA follows: TGCAGCGTTGAAGAGGAAGAGGGGCTCTATGGCTACACCTTC. Translation: CSVEEEEGLYGYTF. Combining the CDR3 with reference TRBV29-1 and TRBJ1-2 gives the whole variable domain SAVISQKPSRDICQRGTSLTIQCQVDSQVTMMFWYRQQPGQSLTLIATANQGSEATYESGFVIDKFPISRPNLTFSTLTVSNMSPEDSSIYLCSVEEEEGLYGYTFGSGTRLTVV.

In this sample, this clonotype turned up a few times. The chain carries TRBV12-3 or TRBV12-4 and TRBJ1-6; D is possibly TRBD1 (5 bases). The V end was cut by 3 bases, the J end by 6 bases, with 15 bases between. CDR3 length: 16 residues. The CDR3 bases are TGTGCCAGCAGTTTGTACCCGGGGGGATTTAATTCACCCCTCCACTTT. Its translation is CASSLYPGGFNSPLHF.

This clonotype was seen a few times. J is TRBJ2-7 and V is TRBV6-2 or TRBV6-3, with TRBD1 identical over 7 bases. The germline V gene encodes CDR1 MNHEY and CDR2 SVGEGT. The J segment lost 5 bases and the V segment lost 1 base, leaving 14 bases of the junction unmatched. The CDR3 is 17 residues long. The CDR3 region has the DNA TGTGCCAGCAGTTACTATCAAGGCCGGGACAGACGGAACGAGCAGTACTTC. The encoded protein is CASSYYQGRDRRNEQYF.

The genes are TRBV20-1 and TRBJ2-3; TRBD2 agrees at 8 bases. With V trimmed by 6 bases and J by 5 bases, 10 bases remained unmatched. The CDR3 totals 14 residues. Germline V CDR1 and CDR2: DFQATT, SNEGSKA (reference sequence). The CDR3 sequence: CSANFRRGEDTQYF. For the CDR3, the DNA is TGCAGTGCAAACTTCCGGCGGGGGGAAGATACGCAGTATTTT.

The rearrangement links TRBV10-3 to TRBJ2-3, with 8 positions matching TRBD2. The germline CDR1 and CDR2 sequences are ENHRY and SYGVKD. V was pared by 5 bases and J by 6 bases, with 13 bases of the junction left unmatched. The CDR3 is 16 amino acids. CDR3 nucleotides: TGTGCCATCAGTTCCCAGCGCGGGGGGCCACGCGATACGCAGTATTTT. Protein: CAISSQRGGPRDTQYF.

There are many counts of this clonotype. The chain couples TRBV6-6 to TRBJ2-3, with 9 bases lining up with TRBD1. Germline CDR1 is MNHNY and CDR2 is SVGAGI (reference sequence). This CDR3 has 16 amino acids. J lost 1 base, V lost 6 bases, and 8 bases had no gene match. CDR3 sequence: CASSLGQGIRTDTQYF. CDR3 DNA sequence: TGTGCCAGCAGCCTTGGACAGGGGATTCGCACAGATACGCAGTATTTT.

A few counts support this clonotype. The CDR3 is CASSPLQSAGANVLTF. DNA of the CDR3: TGTGCCAGCTCACCATTACAGTCGGCTGGGGCCAACGTCCTGACTTTC. The chain has TRBV18 and TRBJ2-6; D is unclear. The CDR3 has 16 residues. Between the trimmed V and J ends, which lost 2 bases and 2 bases, there was a span of 10 bases. CDR1 is KGHSH and CDR2 is LQKENI in the germline V gene. The full variable domain, with the rest looked up from reference TRBV18 and TRBJ2-6, is NAGVMQNPRHLVRRRGQEARLRCSPMKGHSHVYWYRQLPEEGLKFMVYLQKENIIDESGMPKERFSAEFPKEGPSILRIQQVVRGDSAAYFCASSPLQSAGANVLTFGAGSRLTVL.

The chain carries TRBV3-1 and TRBJ2-7; 14 bases match TRBD2. V gave up 4 bases and J gave up 12 bases; unmatched junction bases: 8. Germline lookup yields CDR1 LGHDT and CDR2 YNNKEL (reference sequence). The CDR3 has 14 residues. Here the CDR3 reads CASSPGTSGGLLYF. For the CDR3, the DNA is TGTGCCAGCAGCCCTGGGACTAGCGGGGGTCTGCTGTACTTC.

This clonotype was observed many times. The CDR3 sequence is CSARDRLRSGGHSEQFF. For the CDR3, the DNA is TGCAGTGCTAGAGATCGTCTCCGGTCGGGGGGGCACAGTGAGCAGTTCTTC. This sequence joins TRBV20-1 and TRBJ2-1; 8 positions match TRBD2. The germline V gene encodes CDR1 DFQATT and CDR2 SNEGSKA (reference sequence). The CDR3 has 17 residues. The V segment lost 0 bases and the J segment 9 bases; nucleotides outside the gene matches: 16.

This clonotype was found a few times. The rearrangement joins TRBV7-2 to TRBJ1-1, with D unresolved. The V and J ends lost 4 bases and 1 base respectively, with 7 bases between them. CDR1 and CDR2 (germline): SGHTA, FQGNSA. The CDR3 totals 13 residues. The CDR3 nucleotides are TGTGCCAGCAGCTCGGTCCCGAACACTGAAGCTTTCTTT. This codes for CASSSVPNTEAFF.

This sequence joins TRBV29-1 and TRBJ1-2; D remains ambiguous. This CDR3 is 11 amino acids long. The germline V and J ends were trimmed by 6 bases and 8 bases, with 13 bases remaining between them. The germline CDR1 and CDR2 sequences are SQVTM and ANQGSEA. CDR3 DNA sequence: TGCAGCGTCGACCGGAATATGGGCTACACCTTC. Translated, it gives CSVDRNMGYTF.

The V and J genes are TRBV6-2 or TRBV6-3 and TRBJ2-2; weak D call: TRBD2 (5 bases). Per the germline V gene, CDR1 is MNHEY and CDR2 is SVGEGT. V lost 5 bases and J 4 bases, leaving 14 bases between the germline ends. The CDR3 is 15 amino acids. CDR3 amino acids: CASSQDWPSTGELFF. CDR3 DNA: TGTGCCAGCAGTCAGGACTGGCCCAGCACCGGGGAGCTGTTTTTT.

The chain joins TRBV20-1 to TRBJ2-3, with D unresolved. CDR1 and CDR2 (germline): DFQATT, SNEGSKA (reference sequence). The CDR3 contains 10 residues. The CDR3 region has the DNA TGCGAGACCGAGATGGGGAAGCAGTATTTT. It specifies CETEMGKQYF.

Only a few counts were recorded for this clonotype. The chain links TRBV5-1 to TRBJ2-7; D may be TRBD1 (6 bases). The CDR3 has 14 residues. With 0 bases removed from V and 4 bases from J, the gap between germline ends came to 11 bases. CDR1 and CDR2 from the germline V gene are SGHRS and YFSETQ. CDR3 in DNA: TGCGCCAGCAGCTTGGGGTCAGGGGAGTACGAGCAGTACTTC. Translating gives CASSLGSGEYEQYF.

This clonotype was detected ten times or more. The chain uses TRBV12-3 or TRBV12-4 and TRBJ2-7; D possibly corresponds to TRBD2 (7 bases). Between the trimmed V and J ends, which lost 3 bases and 6 bases, there was a span of 12 bases. The CDR3 has 13 amino acids. CDR3 residues: CASSFRGAFEQYF. CDR3 DNA: TGTGCCAGCAGTTTCCGGGGGGCGTTCGAGCAGTACTTC.

This clonotype was seen only a few times. The gene calls are TRBV12-3 or TRBV12-4 and TRBJ1-2; D gene unclear. This CDR3 is 13 amino acids long. V was trimmed by 2 bases and J by 5 bases, leaving 9 bases between them. This chain's CDR3 is CASSLRGLYGYTF. CDR3 sequence (DNA): TGTGCCAGCAGTTTACGGGGTCTGTATGGCTACACCTTC.

V and J are TRBV18 and TRBJ2-6; unclear D gene. Germline V gene lookup returns CDR1 KGHSH and CDR2 LQKENI. The CDR3 runs 15 residues. Trimming pared 2 bases from V and 0 bases from J, leaving 5 bases between. CDR3 protein: CASSPWISGANVLTF. The CDR3 DNA reads as TGTGCCAGCTCACCATGGATCTCTGGGGCCAACGTCCTGACTTTC.